The clone carrying this T cell receptor (beta chain) was picked up one time. This specimen comes from a study of blood T cell repertoires in COVID-19. CDR3 length: 15 amino acids. CDR1 and CDR2 (germline): MNHEY, SVGEGT. With V trimmed by 5 bases and J by 2 bases, 8 bases remained unmatched. The protocol was immunoSEQ multiplex PCR, while the TCRdb copy is restricted to in-frame clones and leaves out a portion. Of 200,000 to 250,000 clones listed, roughly 79% are singletons. Clinical history reported by participants formed the basis on which cohorts were assigned. The source of this sequence is a middle-aged man who had recovered from COVID-19. The V call is TRBV6-2 or TRBV6-3, the J call TRBJ2-5, with TRBD1 identical over 7 bases. The material sequenced was PBMCs or T cells enriched from blood (not recorded which). CDR3 bases: TGTGCCAGCAGTCAAGCAGGGGGTCAACAAGAGACCCAGTACTTC. Translated: CASSQAGGQQETQYF.